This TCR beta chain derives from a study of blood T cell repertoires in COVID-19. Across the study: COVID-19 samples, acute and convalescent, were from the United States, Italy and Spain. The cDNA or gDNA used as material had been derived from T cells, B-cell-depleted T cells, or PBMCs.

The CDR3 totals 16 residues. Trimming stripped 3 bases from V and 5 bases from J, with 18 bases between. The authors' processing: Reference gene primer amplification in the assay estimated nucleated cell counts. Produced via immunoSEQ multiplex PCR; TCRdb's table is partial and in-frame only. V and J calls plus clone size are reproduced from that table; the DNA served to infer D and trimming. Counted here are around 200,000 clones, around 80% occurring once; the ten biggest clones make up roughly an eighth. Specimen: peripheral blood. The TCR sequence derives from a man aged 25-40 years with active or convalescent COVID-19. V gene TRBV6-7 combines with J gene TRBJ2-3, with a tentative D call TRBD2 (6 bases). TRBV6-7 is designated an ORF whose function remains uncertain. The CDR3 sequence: CASSYRRDGEEDTQYF. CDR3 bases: TGTGCCAGCAGTTATCGGCGGGACGGGGAGGAAGATACGCAGTATTTT.